This passage covers 8 T cell receptor beta chains from one sample sequenced in a study of blood T cells in healthy people across ages. A J-beta primer mix and a sample-barcoded 5' primer were used in a second PCR of about 7 to 12 cycles. TCRdb used MiXCR to reprocess the 5' RACE reads, holding one entry per CDR3 protein. The table records some 920,000 distinct CDR3 sequences, 51% of them present only once. What was sequenced was blood. The receptor source for this set is a woman aged 55 to 70 in good health.

On this clonotype itself: The junction differs from germline at one of its ends, possibly a read error. The V and J genes are TRBV9 and TRBJ2-3; maybe TRBD2 (5 bases). Germline V gene lookup returns CDR1 SGDLS and CDR2 YYNGEE. This CDR3 contains 15 residues. The CDR3 nucleotides are TGTGTCAGCAGAGAATCGGGGTCCCCGACAGATACGCAGTATTTT. It codes for CVSRESGSPTDTQYF.

This rearrangement joins TRBV9 to TRBJ2-3, with 9 bases lining up with TRBD2. Germline lookup yields CDR1 SGDLS and CDR2 YYNGEE. The CDR3 runs to 17 residues. Trimming at V came to 6 bases and at J to 2 bases, leaving 13 bases not matched to a gene. The chain's CDR3 is CASNVRGAGGNTDTQYF. The CDR3, as DNA: TGTGCCAGCAACGTCCGAGGAGCGGGAGGTAACACAGATACGCAGTATTTT.

In regard to this clonotype: Germline and junction disagree at one end, which may indicate a read error. The rearrangement links TRBV15 to TRBJ2-7, with D possibly being TRBD1 (5 bases). The CDR3 loop spans 14 amino acids. The germline V gene encodes CDR1 LNHNV and CDR2 YYDKDF (reference sequence). CDR3 sequence reads: CTTSRVRGTYEQYF. For the CDR3, the DNA is TGTACCACCAGCAGAGTAAGGGGTACCTACGAGCAGTACTTC.

The chain couples TRBV4-3 to TRBJ2-1; 7 bases are a match to TRBD2. Germline CDR1 and CDR2: LGHNA and YSLEER. This CDR3 region has 16 residues. The V segment lost 4 bases and the J segment 1 base; nucleotides outside the gene matches: 7. The CDR3 sequence is CASSPRTGGSYNEQFF. As DNA, the CDR3 is TGCGCCAGCAGCCCCCGAACGGGGGGTTCCTACAATGAGCAGTTCTTC.

Turning to this clonotype: Compared with germline, one end of the junction differs, possibly owing to a read error. The chain uses TRBV4-1 and TRBJ2-5; weak D call: TRBD2 (6 bases). CDR1 and CDR2 (germline): MGHRA, YSYEKL. This CDR3 is 17 amino acids long. CDR3 amino acids: CASSQVLTGVRQGTQYF. The CDR3 coding sequence is TGCGCCAGCAGCCAAGTTCTGACGGGAGTGAGACAAGGGACCCAGTACTTC.

This clonotype was counted a few times. This chain uses TRBV2 with TRBJ1-2; TRBD1 is a possible D gene (5 bases). This CDR3 is 14 amino acids long. Looked up from germline, CDR1 is SNHLY and CDR2 is FYNNEI. The V gene lost 6 bases and the J gene lost 5 bases, with 16 bases spanning the gap. The CDR3 sequence: CASRGRGSHYGYTF. The CDR3, as DNA: TGTGCCAGCAGGGGGAGGGGTTCTCATTATGGCTACACCTTC.

In its sample, this clonotype was seen once. This rearrangement joins TRBV28 to TRBJ2-5; possibly TRBD2 for D (5 bases). The J call may not be correct, given that the DNA end is closer to TRBJ2-7. This CDR3 has 15 residues. CDR1 and CDR2 from the germline V gene are MDHEN and SYDVKM. The CDR3 loop is CASSLDGLAKYEQYF. DNA for the CDR3: TGTGCCAGCAGTTTAGATGGGCTAGCCAAGTACGAGCAGTACTTC.

The chain employs TRBV20-1 and TRBJ2-1; TRBD2 is a possible D gene (6 bases). Germline-derived CDR1 and CDR2 are DFQATT and SNEGSKA (reference sequence). V shed 5 bases and J shed 7 bases, with 12 bases lying between them. This CDR3 is 12 amino acids long. Here the CDR3 DNA reads TGCAGTGCTTCTAGCGCTCCGAATGAGCAGTTCTTC. Translating it yields CSASSAPNEQFF.